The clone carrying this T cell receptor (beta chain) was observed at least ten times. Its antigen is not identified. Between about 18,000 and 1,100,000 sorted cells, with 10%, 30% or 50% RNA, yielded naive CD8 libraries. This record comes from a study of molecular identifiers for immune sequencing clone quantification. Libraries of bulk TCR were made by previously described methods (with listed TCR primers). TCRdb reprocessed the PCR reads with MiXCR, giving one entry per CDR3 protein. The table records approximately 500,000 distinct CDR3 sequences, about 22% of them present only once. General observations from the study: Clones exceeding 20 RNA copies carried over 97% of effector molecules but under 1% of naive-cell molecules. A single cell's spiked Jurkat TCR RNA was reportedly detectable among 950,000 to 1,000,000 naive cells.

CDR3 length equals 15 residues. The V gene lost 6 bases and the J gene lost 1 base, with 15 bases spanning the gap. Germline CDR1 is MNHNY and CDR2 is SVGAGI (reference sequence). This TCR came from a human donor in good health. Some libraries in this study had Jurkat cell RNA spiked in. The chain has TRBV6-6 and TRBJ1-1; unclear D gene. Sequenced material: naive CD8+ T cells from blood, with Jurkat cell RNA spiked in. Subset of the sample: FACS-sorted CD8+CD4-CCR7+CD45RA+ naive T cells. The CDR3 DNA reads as TGTGCCAGCAGGCACTTCCCACGGGGGAACACTGAAGCTTTCTTT. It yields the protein CASRHFPRGNTEAFF.